This TCR beta chain is from a study of cytomegalovirus exposure and HLA in healthy donors. Study findings and constraints: It is likely that the observed cluster of highly shared sequence variants was a sequencing artifact. Exclusion as indistinguishable affected some V segments, including TRBV6-2 and TRBV6-3. Accurate prediction of HLA-A and HLA-B alleles (for most subjects) was reportedly achieved from TCR beta sequences.

This CDR3 has 15 amino acids. V was trimmed by 4 bases and J by 0 bases, leaving 13 bases between them. Germline assignment: CDR1 SGHNT and CDR2 YYREEE (reference sequence). About this clone itself: Antigen: not known.

The PCR had 60 Vbeta and 13 Jbeta primers. The table came from immunoSEQ multiplex PCR; TCRdb's copy has only in-frame clones and leaves some out. The sample lists some 60,000 clones; 65% to 85% were seen once. The sample consisted of PBMCs. The chain uses TRBV5-4 and TRBJ1-1; TRBD1 is a possible D gene (5 bases). The source is a male donor in good health and CMV-seronegative. In nucleotides, the CDR3 is TGTGCCAGCAGCGTAACTCAGGGTTTGAACACTGAAGCTTTCTTT. It yields the protein CASSVTQGLNTEAFF.